One sample yielded the 29 T cell receptor beta chains listed below, sequenced in a study of long-term antiretroviral therapy in people with HIV. The immunoSEQ assay was v3.0, run at survey level. Assay: immunoSEQ multiplex PCR; the TCRdb copy retains only in-frame clones and omits some. In the table there are more than 20,000 clones, approximately 90% of which are singletons. The sequencing here drew on unsorted PBMCs, taken 1.8 years before starting antiretroviral therapy. These receptors all come from a young woman with HIV.

The chain couples TRBV7-6 to TRBJ1-4, with 8 bases aligning to TRBD1. The ends lost 4 bases at V and 6 bases at J; junction bases unmatched: 4. Germline CDR1 is SGHVS and CDR2 is FNYEAQ. The CDR3 runs 14 residues. The CDR3, as DNA: TGTGCCAGCAGCTCTGACAGGGGCCATGAAAAACTGTTTTTT. Encoded protein: CASSSDRGHEKLFF.

The V gene is TRBV9, the J gene TRBJ2-7; weak D call: TRBD2 (5 bases). The CDR3 consists of 11 residues. V lost 7 bases and J lost 3, with 8 bases in between. Germline V gives CDR1 SGDLS, CDR2 YYNGEE. CDR3 bases: TGTGCCAGCGCTCGGGGCTACGAGCAGTACTTC. Protein: CASARGYEQYF.

This clone was recorded only once. The chain uses TRBV2 and TRBJ1-1, with D possibly TRBD1 on 5 matching bases. The V end lost 6 bases, the J end lost 0 bases, and 20 bases lay between the germline ends. This CDR3 has 17 residues. The germline V gene has CDR1 SNHLY and CDR2 FYNNEI. The CDR3 sequence: CASRKSEGTSLNTEAFF. The CDR3 DNA follows: TGTGCCAGCAGGAAAAGCGAAGGGACTTCCCTGAACACTGAAGCTTTCTTT.

The rearrangement joins TRBV9 to TRBJ1-1; D is unclear. The CDR3 totals 14 residues. V shed 1 base and J shed 6 bases, with 13 bases lying between them. Germline-derived CDR1 and CDR2 are SGDLS and YYNGEE. CDR3: CASSVTVYSAEAFF. The CDR3 coding sequence is TGTGCCAGCAGCGTAACGGTTTATTCGGCTGAAGCTTTCTTT.

This clone was counted once. This chain links TRBV2 with TRBJ1-4, with a possible D match to TRBD1 (6 bases). The germline CDR1 and CDR2 sequences are SNHLY and FYNNEI. Trimming shortened V by 6 bases and J by 8 bases, and 16 bases separated the two germline ends. The CDR3 consists of 14 residues. CDR3: CASSSGTLLEKLFF. CDR3 in DNA: TGTGCCAGCAGCTCCGGGACACTTTTAGAAAAACTGTTTTTT.

This clone showed up just a few times. The rearrangement joins TRBV4-2 to TRBJ2-3, with 7 bases identical to TRBD2. Per the germline V gene, CDR1 is LGHNA and CDR2 is YNFKEQ. Trimming removed 6 bases from V and 2 bases from J; junction bases left unmatched: 5. The CDR3 loop spans 14 amino acids. The CDR3: CASSWGGTTDTQYF. The CDR3 DNA sequence: TGTGCCAGCAGTTGGGGGGGTACCACAGATACGCAGTATTTT.

The rearrangement uses TRBV9 and TRBJ2-6; possible D gene TRBD1, 6 bases. The V and J ends lost 3 bases and 2 bases respectively, with 9 bases between them. Germline assignment: CDR1 SGDLS and CDR2 YYNGEE. The CDR3 totals 15 residues. The CDR3 loop is CASSAYRAGANVLTF. CDR3 coding DNA: TGTGCCAGCAGCGCCTACAGGGCTGGGGCCAACGTCCTGACTTTC.

The chain uses TRBV5-1 and TRBJ2-1, with D possibly being TRBD2 (5 bases). Trimming shortened V by 5 bases and J by 9 bases, and 12 bases separated the two germline ends. The V gene's germline CDR1 is SGHRS and CDR2 YFSETQ. The CDR3 consists of 12 residues. The CDR3 reads CASSNGVREQFF. CDR3 coding DNA: TGCGCCAGCAGTAACGGGGTCCGTGAGCAGTTCTTC.

The chain joins TRBV15 to TRBJ1-2, with 7 positions matching TRBD1. The junction had 19 bases not matched to a gene; V was cut back by 1 base and J by 5 bases. Looked up from germline, CDR1 is LNHNV and CDR2 is YYDKDF (reference sequence). This CDR3 is 19 amino acids long. Written as DNA, the CDR3 is TGTGCCACCAGCAGAGTCCGTAAGGTGCGACAGGGACTAGGTTATGGCTACACCTTC. Its translation is CATSRVRKVRQGLGYGYTF.

V usage is TRBV6-1 and J usage is TRBJ1-1, with D possibly TRBD1 on 6 matching bases. Trimming left V 2 bases short and J 1 base short, with 17 bases between. CDR1 is MNHNS and CDR2 is SASEGT in the germline V gene. The CDR3 is made up of 17 amino acids. DNA of the CDR3: TGTGCCAGCAGTGAATCATCGGGGGGCGGCTGGAACACTGAAGCTTTCTTT. Its translation: CASSESSGGGWNTEAFF.

The rearrangement joins TRBV19 to TRBJ2-4; no clear D gene. Germline CDR1 LNHDA, CDR2 SQIVND (reference sequence). V gave up 3 bases and J gave up 7 bases, with 13 bases separating them. The CDR3 consists of 14 residues. In nucleotides, the CDR3 is TGTGCCAGTAGTATTGCTTTGACCCCCAACATTCAGTACTTC. It encodes CASSIALTPNIQYF.

The chain recombines TRBV19 with TRBJ2-3; weak D call: TRBD2 (5 bases). CDR3 size: 13 residues. Between the trimmed V and J ends, which lost 2 bases and 6 bases, there was a span of 9 bases. Germline CDR1 and CDR2: LNHDA and SQIVND (reference sequence). CDR3 in amino acids: CASSIRRRDTQYF. The CDR3 nucleotides read TGTGCCAGTAGTATACGAAGGAGGGATACGCAGTATTTT.

The V gene is TRBV5-1, the J gene TRBJ2-3, with 9 bases fitting TRBD2. After removal of 1 base from V and 2 bases from J, the junction contained 8 bases not matched to a gene. Germline loops: CDR1 SGHRS, CDR2 YFSETQ. This CDR3 comprises 17 residues. This chain's CDR3 is CASSLRLAGINTDTQYF. In DNA, the CDR3 is TGCGCCAGCAGCTTGAGGCTAGCGGGGATAAACACAGATACGCAGTATTTT.

This clone was counted between two and nine times. The chain couples TRBV5-8 to TRBJ2-1; D unclear. Germline-derived CDR1 and CDR2 are SGHTS and YDEGEE. V shed 4 bases and J shed 12 bases, with 14 bases lying between them. This CDR3 contains 12 residues. The CDR3 spells CASSVPGVGQFF. CDR3 in DNA: TGTGCCAGCAGCGTCCCTGGGGTGGGGCAGTTCTTC.

The V gene is TRBV10-2, the J gene TRBJ2-1; D perhaps matches TRBD2 (7 bases). The germline V and J ends were trimmed by 6 bases and 6 bases, with 15 bases remaining between them. The CDR3 is 14 amino acids. Per the germline V gene, CDR1 is WSHSY and CDR2 is SAAADI. The CDR3 nucleotides are TGCGCCAGCAGGGGGGGGGCTCCCTCCAATGAGCAGTTCTTC. It translates to CASRGGAPSNEQFF.

This sequence joins TRBV7-9 and TRBJ2-1; tentatively, D is TRBD1 (6 bases). The CDR3 contains 14 residues. Per the germline V gene, CDR1 is SEHNR and CDR2 is FQNEAQ (reference sequence). V dropped 1 base and J dropped 6 bases, with 10 bases sitting between them. CDR3 coding DNA: TGTGCCAGCAGCTTAGTCGGCAGGGGCAATGAGCAGTTCTTC. As protein: CASSLVGRGNEQFF.

This clone was found a few times. The CDR3 DNA sequence: TGTGCCAGCAGTGAAGGGGAGTCCTACGAGCAGTACGTC. This translates into CASSEGESYEQYV. V and J are TRBV6-1 and TRBJ2-7; perhaps TRBD2 as D (5 bases). The CDR3 is 13 residues long. From germline, CDR1 is MNHNS and CDR2 SASEGT. The V and J ends lost 1 base and 1 base respectively, with 5 bases between them.

The rearrangement links TRBV2 to TRBJ2-1, with 11 bases that match TRBD2. The length of the CDR3 is 17 residues. Germline values: CDR1 SNHLY, CDR2 FYNNEI. Losses at the gene ends were 6 bases for V and 0 bases for J; bases not matched to a gene: 7. The CDR3 protein is CASRLAGGLSSYNEQFF. The CDR3 nucleotides are TGTGCCAGCAGGCTAGCGGGGGGCCTTAGCTCCTACAATGAGCAGTTCTTC.

The chain is built from TRBV25-1 and TRBJ1-1; D might be TRBD1 (5 bases). V gave up 8 bases and J gave up 4 bases, with 11 bases separating them. Germline V lookup: CDR1 MGHDK, CDR2 SYGVNS. CDR3 size: 12 residues. The CDR3 is CASLGGGTEAFF. CDR3 bases: TGTGCCAGCCTTGGCGGGGGCACTGAAGCTTTCTTT.

This clone appeared a single time. The chain has TRBV6-6 and TRBJ2-7; D remains unclear. The ends were cut back, 7 bases at V and 2 bases at J, with 15 bases in the middle. The germline gives CDR1 MNHNY, CDR2 SVGAGI (reference sequence). CDR3 length equals 14 residues. Here the CDR3 reads CASTEYGVPYEQYF. The DNA for the CDR3 is TGTGCCAGCACTGAGTATGGGGTTCCCTACGAGCAGTACTTC.

The CDR3, as DNA: TGTGCCAGCAGTCCTTGGGTAGGTCAAGAGACCCAGTACTTC. The encoded protein is CASSPWVGQETQYF. The rearrangement uses TRBV7-9 and TRBJ2-5, with D unclear. This CDR3 has 14 amino acids. Between the trimmed V and J ends, which lost 6 bases and 2 bases, there was a span of 13 bases. Germline-derived CDR1 and CDR2 are SEHNR and FQNEAQ (reference sequence). The full variable domain, its missing parts supplied by reference TRBV7-9 and TRBJ2-5, is DTGVSQNPRHKITKRGQNVTFRCDPISEHNRLYWYRQTLGQGPEFLTYFQNEAQLEKSRLLSDRFSAERPKGSFSTLEIQRTEQGDSAMYLCASSPWVGQETQYFGPGTRLLVL.

The DNA of the CDR3 is TGTGCCTGGAGTGTTGTGGGAGGGAACACTGAAGCTTTCTTT. It codes for CAWSVVGGNTEAFF. The chain recombines TRBV30 with TRBJ1-1; D gene unclear. CDR3 length equals 14 residues. CDR1 is GTSNPN, CDR2 SVGIG, per germline (reference sequence). The V gene lost 0 bases and the J gene lost 1 base, with 9 bases spanning the gap.

V is TRBV7-6 and J is TRBJ1-4; possibly TRBD1 for D (5 bases). This CDR3 has 15 residues. V lost 0 bases to trimming and J lost 4 bases, with 9 bases between them. CDR1 is SGHVS, CDR2 FNYEAQ, per germline. CDR3 loop: CASSLAIDSNEKLFF. CDR3 in DNA: TGTGCCAGCAGCTTAGCGATTGACAGTAATGAAAAACTGTTTTTT.

The CDR3 spells CSVETPPDTQYF. The DNA of the CDR3 is TGCAGCGTTGAGACCCCTCCAGATACGCAGTATTTT. The V and J genes are TRBV29-1 and TRBJ2-3, with D unclear. CDR3 length: 12 residues. Trimming took 3 bases from V and 4 from J, leaving 8 bases between them. CDR1 and CDR2 (germline): SQVTM, ANQGSEA.

The chain has TRBV15 and TRBJ1-5; D gene unclear. Trimming stripped 0 bases from V and 0 bases from J, with 6 bases between. This CDR3 comprises 15 residues. Germline V gene data show CDR1 as LNHNV and CDR2 as YYDKDF (reference sequence). The CDR3 region has the DNA TGTGCCACCAGCAGAGATCCGAGTAGCAATCAGCCCCAGCATTTT. It specifies CATSRDPSSNQPQHF. Together with reference TRBV15 and TRBJ1-5, the CDR3 gives the full variable domain: DAMVIQNPRYQVTQFGKPVTLSCSQTLNHNVMYWYQQKSSQAPKLLFHYYDKDFNNEADTPDNFQSRRPNTSFCFLDIRSPGLGDTAMYLCATSRDPSSNQPQHFGDGTRLSIL.

This clone has only one observation. The rearrangement joins TRBV9 to TRBJ2-3; D gene unclear. The CDR3 contains 12 residues. In germline, CDR1 is SGDLS, CDR2 YYNGEE. V was pared by 4 bases and J by 6 bases, with 9 bases between. The DNA for the CDR3 is TGTGCCAGCAGCCCCCCCACCGATACGCAGTATTTT. Residues: CASSPPTDTQYF.

The rearrangement uses TRBV18 and TRBJ2-1, with TRBD2 matching over 8 bases. Germline V gene lookup returns CDR1 KGHSH and CDR2 LQKENI. Germline trimming cut 4 bases from V and 4 bases from J; bases unmatched to any gene: 15. The CDR3 spans 18 residues. The CDR3: CASSLFRGGPTIYNEQFF. The CDR3 DNA reads TGTGCCAGCTCACTCTTCCGGGGGGGCCCAACAATATACAATGAGCAGTTCTTC.

This chain connects TRBV19 to TRBJ2-5, with a weak D call TRBD1 (6 bases). CDR1 and CDR2 from the germline V gene are LNHDA and SQIVND (reference sequence). Trimming removed 8 bases from V and 4 bases from J, with 20 bases in between. The CDR3 length is 15 residues. CDR3 bases: TGTGCCAGTCTAAGGGCAAGGGGGTTAGCAGAGACCCAGTACTTC. Protein: CASLRARGLAETQYF. Together with reference TRBV19 and TRBJ2-5, the CDR3 gives the full variable domain: DGGITQSPKYLFRKEGQNVTLSCEQNLNHDAMYWYRQDPGQGLRLIYYSQIVNDFQKGDIAEGYSVSREKKESFPLTVTSAQKNPTAFYLCASLRARGLAETQYFGPGTRLLVL.

This rearrangement joins TRBV7-8 to TRBJ2-7, with D maybe TRBD1 (5 bases). CDR3 length equals 15 residues. The ends were cut back, 3 bases at V and 3 bases at J, with 15 bases in the middle. Germline V lookup: CDR1 SGHVS, CDR2 FQNEAQ. As DNA, the CDR3 is TGTGCCAGCAGCTTGAATGGGGCTCTGGGCTACGAGCAGTACGTC. The encoded protein is CASSLNGALGYEQYV.